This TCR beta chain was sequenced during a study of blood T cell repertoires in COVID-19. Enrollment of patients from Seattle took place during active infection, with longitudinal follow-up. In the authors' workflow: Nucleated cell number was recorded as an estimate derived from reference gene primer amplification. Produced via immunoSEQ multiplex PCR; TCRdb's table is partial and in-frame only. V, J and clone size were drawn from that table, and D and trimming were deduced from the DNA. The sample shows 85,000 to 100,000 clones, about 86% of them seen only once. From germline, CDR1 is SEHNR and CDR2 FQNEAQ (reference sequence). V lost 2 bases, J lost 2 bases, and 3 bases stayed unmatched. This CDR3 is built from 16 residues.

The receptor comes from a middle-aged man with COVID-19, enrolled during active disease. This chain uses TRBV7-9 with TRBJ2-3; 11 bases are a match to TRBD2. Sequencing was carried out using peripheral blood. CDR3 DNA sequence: TGTGCCAGCAGCTTACTAGCGGGGGGCCTCACAGATACGCAGTATTTT. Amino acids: CASSLLAGGLTDTQYF.